The 26 T cell receptor beta chains in this list originate from one sample, sequenced in a study of CD8+CD57+ T cells in acquired aplastic anemia. The sequenced patients had an expansion of CD8+CD57+ cells seen by flow cytometry. The study profiled TCR beta VDJ and CDR3 using genomic DNA as template. TCRdb fed the reads into MiXCR, producing one record per CDR3 protein. In the table there are just over 450,000 distinct CDR3 sequences, approximately 32% of which are singletons. The source material was sorted CD4+, CD8+, or CD8+CD57+ T cells (not recorded which) from PBMCs. These receptors came from a human donor with aplastic anemia.

This clonotype was seen at least ten times. The chain combines TRBV6-1 with TRBJ1-1; tentative D call: TRBD1 (5 bases). Between the trimmed V and J ends, which lost 6 bases and 0 bases, there was a span of 11 bases. Germline V CDR1 and CDR2: MNHNS, SASEGT. This CDR3 contains 14 residues. The CDR3 is CASRPGPLNTEAFF. The CDR3, as DNA: TGTGCCAGCAGACCGGGACCCTTGAACACTGAAGCTTTCTTT.

In the case of this clonotype: It may be a read error: a sequence one base away is much more abundant. The chain has TRBV7-2 and TRBJ1-1, with D perhaps matching TRBD1 (6 bases). V was clipped by 5 bases and J by 3 bases, with 13 bases between them. The CDR3 is 14 residues long. Per germline, CDR1 SGHTA and CDR2 FQGNSA. Here the CDR3 reads CASSKRQVDTEAFF. The CDR3 region has the DNA TGTGCCAGCAGCAAAAGACAGGTGGACACTGAAGCTTTCTTT.

This clonotype occurred many times. The chain combines TRBV19 with TRBJ2-1; D ambiguous. Trimming cost V 3 bases and J 6 bases, with 9 bases left between them. The CDR3 runs to 13 residues. Germline V gene sequence: CDR1 LNHDA, CDR2 SQIVND (reference sequence). The CDR3 reads CASSIQLVNEQFF. CDR3 in DNA: TGTGCCAGTAGTATCCAGCTGGTCAATGAGCAGTTCTTC.

This chain uses TRBV11-1 with TRBJ2-1; 11 bases agree with TRBD2. Trimming cost V 5 bases and J 5 bases; bases outside gene matches: 5. The CDR3 extends over 15 amino acids. CDR1 is SGHAT and CDR2 is FQDESV in the germline V gene (reference sequence). CDR3 protein: CASSAGLAVDNEQFF. The CDR3 region has the DNA TGTGCCAGCAGCGCGGGACTAGCGGTTGACAATGAGCAGTTCTTC.

The rearrangement joins TRBV20-1 to TRBJ2-7, with unresolved D. The germline gives CDR1 DFQATT, CDR2 SNEGSKA (reference sequence). Trimming left V 2 bases short and J 8 bases short, with 1 base between. CDR3 size: 8 residues. The CDR3, as DNA: TGCAGTGCTAGAAAGCAGTACTTC. This sequence encodes CSARKQYF.

The chain joins TRBV15 to TRBJ1-2; D gene ambiguous. Germline CDR1 and CDR2: LNHNV and YYDKDF (reference sequence). Trimming removed 1 base at V and 2 bases at J, with 5 bases between. CDR3 length equals 13 residues. The CDR3 bases are TGTGCCACCAGCAGAGGAGGGAACTATGGCTACACCTTC. This codes for CATSRGGNYGYTF.

In this sample, this clonotype turned up many times. The chain employs TRBV9 and TRBJ2-5; 11 bases match TRBD2. From germline, CDR1 is SGDLS and CDR2 YYNGEE. The V gene end was trimmed by 0 bases and the J gene end by 4 bases; junction bases not matched to a gene: 8. The CDR3 covers 17 residues. The CDR3 loop reads CASSVGMSSGGRETQYF. CDR3 bases: TGTGCCAGCAGCGTAGGAATGTCTAGCGGGGGGAGAGAGACCCAGTACTTC.

This clonotype has ten or more counts. The J gene is TRBJ1-2, the V gene TRBV19; perhaps TRBD1 as D (5 bases). Trimming removed 4 bases from V and 6 bases from J, with 9 bases in between. CDR1 is LNHDA, CDR2 SQIVND, per germline (reference sequence). CDR3 size: 12 residues. The CDR3 region is CASSTRVNGYTF. The CDR3 nucleotides read TGTGCCAGTAGTACCAGGGTAAATGGCTACACCTTC.

This clonotype has a handful of counts. The CDR3 here is CSARDFTAFF. CDR3 DNA: TGCAGTGCTAGAGATTTTACCGCTTTCTTT. The rearrangement uses TRBV20-1 and TRBJ1-1; D is uncertain. V was pared by 0 bases and J by 11 bases, with 7 bases between. The CDR3 has 10 amino acids. Germline V gene sequence: CDR1 DFQATT, CDR2 SNEGSKA (reference sequence).

This clonotype was detected many times. This sequence joins TRBV29-1 and TRBJ1-1; a weak D match, TRBD1 (6 bases). The CDR3 covers 12 residues. Trimming took 7 bases from V and 7 from J, leaving 16 bases between them. The germline V gene has CDR1 SQVTM and CDR2 ANQGSEA. The CDR3, as DNA: TGCAGCGGGGTGGGGGGGGCGGATGAAGCTTTCTTT. Its protein product is CSGVGGADEAFF.

This clonotype was seen many times. The chain is built from TRBV7-2 and TRBJ2-3; D gene unclear. Germline lookup yields CDR1 SGHTA and CDR2 FQGNSA. V was pared by 1 base and J by 2 bases, with 4 bases between. The CDR3 totals 13 residues. The CDR3 is CASSLDFTDTQYF. For the CDR3, the DNA is TGTGCCAGCAGCTTAGACTTCACAGATACGCAGTATTTT. The full variable domain, its missing parts supplied by reference TRBV7-2 and TRBJ2-3, is GAGVSQSPSNKVTEKGKDVELRCDPISGHTALYWYRQSLGQGLEFLIYFQGNSAPDKSGLPSDRFSAERTGGSVSTLTIQRTQQEDSAVYLCASSLDFTDTQYFGPGTRLTVL.

The chain carries TRBV11-2 and TRBJ2-2, with D perhaps matching TRBD2 (6 bases). Trimming shortened V by 2 bases and J by 7 bases, and 20 bases separated the two germline ends. Germline V gene lookup returns CDR1 SGHAT and CDR2 FQNNGV. The CDR3 sequence is 17 residues long. The CDR3, as DNA: TGTGCCAGCAGCTTACCCCGCCACCTTGGGGGGAACGGGGAGCTGTTTTTT. Amino acids: CASSLPRHLGGNGELFF. The full variable domain, completed using reference TRBV11-2 and TRBJ2-2, is EAGVAQSPRYKIIEKRQSVAFWCNPISGHATLYWYQQILGQGPKLLIQFQNNGVVDDSQLPKDRFSAERLKGVDSTLKIQPAKLEDSAVYLCASSLPRHLGGNGELFFGEGSRLTVL.

This rearrangement joins TRBV11-2 to TRBJ1-2; 8 nucleotides agree with TRBD1. The V and J ends lost 4 bases and 2 bases, in that order; junction bases with no gene match: 9. This CDR3 has 16 residues. The germline V gene has CDR1 SGHAT and CDR2 FQNNGV. The CDR3 bases are TGTGCCAGCAGCTCCGGGGGACAGGAGTCCAACTATGGCTACACCTTC. Protein product: CASSSGGQESNYGYTF.

This clonotype was seen a handful of times. V and J are TRBV20-1 and TRBJ1-4; D may be TRBD1 (5 bases). V was trimmed by 3 bases and J by 0 bases, leaving 8 bases between them. Germline CDR1 is DFQATT and CDR2 is SNEGSKA (reference sequence). CDR3 length: 14 amino acids. CDR3 nucleotide sequence: TGCAGTGCTAGCGAACAGGCAACTAATGAAAAACTGTTTTTT. Translated, it gives CSASEQATNEKLFF.

This clonotype was seen repeatedly, ten times or more. The chain recombines TRBV14 with TRBJ2-3, with D tentatively TRBD1 (5 bases). CDR1 and CDR2 (germline): SGHDN, FVKESK. The CDR3 loop spans 11 amino acids. Trimming removed 3 bases from V and 10 bases from J, with 8 bases in between. The CDR3 bases are TGTGCCAGCAGCCAGACAGTGTCGCAGTATTTT. Its translation is CASSQTVSQYF.

This clonotype was seen more than once but under ten times. The genes are TRBV7-9 and TRBJ1-5; D not certain. This CDR3 is built from 15 residues. V lost 2 bases and J 4 bases, leaving 12 bases between the germline ends. Looked up from germline, CDR1 is SEHNR and CDR2 is FQNEAQ (reference sequence). The CDR3 loop reads CASSLPPGINQPQHF. The CDR3 coding sequence is TGTGCCAGCAGCTTACCCCCGGGGATTAATCAGCCCCAGCATTTT.

The CDR3 spells CASSSRSDTEAFF. For the CDR3, the DNA is TGTGCCAGCAGCTCAAGGAGTGACACTGAAGCTTTCTTT. The chain couples TRBV7-9 to TRBJ1-1; D gene unclear. CDR1 is SEHNR and CDR2 is FQNEAQ in the germline V gene (reference sequence). This CDR3 is built from 13 residues. Trimming took 4 bases from V and 3 from J, leaving 9 bases between them.

The genes are TRBV14 and TRBJ2-4, with D perhaps TRBD1 (6 bases). Trimming took off 8 bases at V and 9 bases at J, with 17 bases between the two ends. The CDR3 is 13 amino acids. From germline, CDR1 is SGHDN and CDR2 FVKESK. The DNA for the CDR3 is TGTGCCAGCGGGAAAACAGGGATAGCCATTCAGTACTTC. This sequence encodes CASGKTGIAIQYF.

This clonotype appeared a few times. V is TRBV10-3 and J is TRBJ1-1, with D uncertain. This CDR3 is 16 amino acids long. With 0 bases removed from V and 1 base from J, the gap between germline ends came to 12 bases. Germline V gives CDR1 ENHRY, CDR2 SYGVKD. The CDR3 DNA sequence: TGTGCCATCAGTGAGTCGGGGAGGAAACAGAACACTGAAGCTTTCTTT. Protein: CAISESGRKQNTEAFF.

The chain links TRBV5-8 to TRBJ2-5; 7 bases are shared with TRBD2. There are 14 residues in the CDR3. Germline V gene lookup returns CDR1 SGHTS and CDR2 YDEGEE. V lost 3 bases, J lost 4 bases, and 6 bases stayed unmatched. The CDR3: CASSYPWGGETQYF. CDR3 nucleotides: TGTGCCAGCAGCTATCCATGGGGGGGAGAGACCCAGTACTTC.

This chain joins TRBV24-1 and TRBJ2-1; 11 positions match TRBD1. CDR3 length equals 16 residues. After removal of 4 bases from V and 3 bases from J, the junction contained 4 bases not matched to a gene. Per the germline V gene, CDR1 is KGHDR and CDR2 is SFDVKD. The DNA for the CDR3 is TGTGCCACCAGTGAAACTGGGACAGGGGGCTACAATGAGCAGTTCTTC. It is translated as CATSETGTGGYNEQFF.

The V call is TRBV10-2, the J call TRBJ1-6; D gene uncertain. Germline V gene data show CDR1 as WSHSY and CDR2 as SAAADI. This CDR3 has 11 amino acids. Between the trimmed V and J ends, which lost 3 bases and 10 bases, there was a span of 4 bases. The CDR3: CASSDQSPLHF. CDR3 in DNA: TGCGCCAGCAGTGATCAATCACCCCTCCACTTT.

The gene calls are TRBV9 and TRBJ2-3, with 10 bases lining up with TRBD2. In germline, CDR1 is SGDLS, CDR2 YYNGEE. This CDR3 is 17 amino acids long. Trimming took 0 bases from V and 4 from J; bases not matched to a gene: 8. CDR3 sequence reads: CASSVDRSSGSPDTQYF. The CDR3 bases are TGTGCCAGCAGCGTAGATCGGTCTAGCGGGAGTCCAGATACGCAGTATTTT.

This clonotype was detected a few times. The chain employs TRBV5-1 and TRBJ2-5, with D possibly TRBD2 on 6 matching bases. The CDR3 contains 15 residues. The V end lost 4 bases, the J end lost 5 bases, and 18 bases lay between the germline ends. The germline V gene has CDR1 SGHRS and CDR2 YFSETQ. This CDR3 is CASSLSGVAQETQYF. In DNA form, the CDR3 reads TGCGCCAGCAGCCTCTCGGGAGTAGCCCAGGAGACCCAGTACTTC.

For this clonotype: Sequence at one end of the junction differs from germline and may be a read error. The chain combines TRBV7-8 with TRBJ2-7, with D perhaps TRBD2 (5 bases). The CDR3 runs to 12 residues. CDR1 and CDR2 (germline): SGHVS, FQNEAQ. The CDR3, as DNA: TGTGCTAGCGCATGGCAGTTCTACGAGCAGCACTTC. This sequence encodes CASAWQFYEQHF.

This clonotype appeared a single time. V is TRBV10-3 and J is TRBJ1-5; 8 bases fit TRBD1. The V gene's germline CDR1 is ENHRY and CDR2 SYGVKD. V gave up 6 bases and J gave up 13 bases; unmatched junction bases: 5. The CDR3 has 11 amino acids. CDR3 region: CAIRGRGPQHF. In DNA, the CDR3 is TGTGCCATCAGGGGCAGGGGGCCTCAGCATTTT.